This T cell receptor (beta chain) was profiled in a study of cytomegalovirus exposure and HLA in healthy donors. Study-wide points: Researchers reported in a later analysis that a missense DCLRE1C variant was tied to TCR beta V- and J-gene trimming. Investigators reported 150 to 200 TCR beta chains as tied to cytomegalovirus.

Germline assignment: CDR1 MNHEY and CDR2 SMNVEV (reference sequence). Trimming shortened V by 0 bases and J by 2 bases, and 5 bases separated the two germline ends. The CDR3 extends over 13 amino acids. The donors comprised healthy bone marrow donors. A multiplex PCR was run with 60 Vbeta primers and 13 Jbeta primers. Sequencing was performed with immunoSEQ multiplex PCR; in TCRdb, only in-frame clones are kept and a portion is missing. The table records some 210,000 clones, about 80% of them present only once. A few counts support this clone. Its target is unknown. This sequence joins TRBV27 and TRBJ2-7; TRBD2 might be the D (5 bases). Sequencing input: PBMCs. This clonotype was obtained from a woman between 45 and 60 years old in good health and CMV-seropositive. The CDR3 region has the DNA TGTGCCAGCAGTTTATCGAGGGCCTACGAGCAGTACTTC. This codes for CASSLSRAYEQYF.